The T cell receptor beta chain under discussion was sequenced for a study of OX40 agonist ivuxolimab in advanced cancers. Study-wide results and caveats: Both blood CD4+ and CD8+ T cells showed clonal growth by week 6 at 0.1 to 3.0 mg/kg.

The method was immunoSEQ multiplex PCR; TCRdb's version includes in-frame clones alone and lacks a portion of them. The table shows tens of thousands of clones, with about 80% occurring only once. This clone is a singleton in its sample. Its antigen is unidentified. V lost 4 bases, J lost 3 bases, and 13 bases lay in between. This CDR3 is 15 amino acids long. Germline CDR1 reads SGHRS; CDR2 reads YFSETQ. The sequence was obtained from an adult with an advanced solid tumor such as melanoma, head and neck, liver or kidney cancer. Source: CD4+ or CD8+ T cells sorted from blood, taken in a trial of the OX40 agonist ivuxolimab. V is TRBV5-1 and J is TRBJ2-2, with D possibly TRBD2 on 6 matching bases. CDR3 amino acids: CASSREPGHTGELFF. CDR3 bases: TGCGCCAGCAGCCGGGAGCCGGGGCACACCGGGGAGCTGTTTTTT.